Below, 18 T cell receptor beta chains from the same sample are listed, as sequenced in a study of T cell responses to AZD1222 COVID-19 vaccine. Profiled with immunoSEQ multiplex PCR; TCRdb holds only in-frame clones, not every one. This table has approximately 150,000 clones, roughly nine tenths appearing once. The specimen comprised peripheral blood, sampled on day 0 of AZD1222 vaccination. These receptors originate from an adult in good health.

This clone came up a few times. CDR3 bases: TGTGCCTTCCTCCTCCGGGACAGGGGGCTTAGAGGCGGCTACACCTTC. This translates into CAFLLRDRGLRGGYTF. J is TRBJ1-2 and V is TRBV30, with 12 bases lining up with TRBD1. Germline V gives CDR1 GTSNPN, CDR2 SVGIG (reference sequence). CDR3 size: 16 residues. V shed 7 bases, J shed 8 bases, and the junction held 17 bases outside the gene matches.

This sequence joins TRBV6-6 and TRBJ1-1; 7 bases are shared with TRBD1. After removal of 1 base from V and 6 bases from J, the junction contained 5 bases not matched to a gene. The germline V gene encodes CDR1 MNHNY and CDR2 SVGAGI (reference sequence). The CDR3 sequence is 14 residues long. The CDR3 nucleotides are TGTGCCAGCAGTTACTACCCCGGGACAGCTGAAGCTTTCTTT. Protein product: CASSYYPGTAEAFF.

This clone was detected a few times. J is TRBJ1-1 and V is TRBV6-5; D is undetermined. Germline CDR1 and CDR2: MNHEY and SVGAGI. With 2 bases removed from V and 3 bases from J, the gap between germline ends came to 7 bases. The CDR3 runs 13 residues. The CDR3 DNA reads TGTGCCAGCAGTTACAGATGGGACACTGAAGCTTTCTTT. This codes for CASSYRWDTEAFF.

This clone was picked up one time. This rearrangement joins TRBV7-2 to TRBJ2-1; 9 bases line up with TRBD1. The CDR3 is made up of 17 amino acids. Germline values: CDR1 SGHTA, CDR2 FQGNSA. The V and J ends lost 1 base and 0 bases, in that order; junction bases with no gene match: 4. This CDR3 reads CASSLVGTGSSYNEQFF. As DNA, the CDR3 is TGTGCCAGCAGCTTAGTCGGGACAGGGAGCTCCTACAATGAGCAGTTCTTC.

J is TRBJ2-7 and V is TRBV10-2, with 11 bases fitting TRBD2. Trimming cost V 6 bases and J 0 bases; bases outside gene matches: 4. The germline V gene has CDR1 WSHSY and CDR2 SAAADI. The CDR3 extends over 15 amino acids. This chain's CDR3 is CASREGLADSYEQYF. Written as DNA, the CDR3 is TGCGCCAGCAGGGAGGGACTAGCGGACTCCTACGAGCAGTACTTC.

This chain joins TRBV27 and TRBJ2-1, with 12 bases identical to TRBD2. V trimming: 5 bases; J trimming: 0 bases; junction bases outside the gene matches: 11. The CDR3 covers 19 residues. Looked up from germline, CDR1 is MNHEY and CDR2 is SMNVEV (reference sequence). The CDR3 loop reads CASSKTGTSGLSSYNEQFF. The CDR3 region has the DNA TGTGCCAGCAGTAAAACCGGGACTAGCGGGCTCAGCTCCTACAATGAGCAGTTCTTC.

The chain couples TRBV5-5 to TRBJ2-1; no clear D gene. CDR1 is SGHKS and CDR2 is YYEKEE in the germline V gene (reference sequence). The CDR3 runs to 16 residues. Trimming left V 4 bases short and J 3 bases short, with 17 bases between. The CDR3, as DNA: TGTGCCAGCAGCCCCCGTGCGGCTAGAGTCTACAATGAGCAGTTCTTC. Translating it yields CASSPRAARVYNEQFF.

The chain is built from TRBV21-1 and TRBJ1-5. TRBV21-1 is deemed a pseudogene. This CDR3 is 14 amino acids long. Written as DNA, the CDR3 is TGTGCCAGCAGCAAAATTCGAGGGAATCAGCCCCAGCATTTT. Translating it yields CASSKIRGNQPQHF.

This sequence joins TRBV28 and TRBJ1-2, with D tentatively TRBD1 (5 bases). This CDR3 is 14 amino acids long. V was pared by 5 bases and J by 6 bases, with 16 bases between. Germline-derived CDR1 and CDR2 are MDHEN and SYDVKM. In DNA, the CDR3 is TGTGCCAGCAGTATTCCGGACACGGTCCATGGCTACACCTTC. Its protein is CASSIPDTVHGYTF.

CDR3 DNA: TGTGCCAGCAGTACCGGACAGGGGGCGAACAATGAGCAGTTCTTC. This translates into CASSTGQGANNEQFF. The rearrangement uses TRBV28 and TRBJ2-1; 11 nucleotides line up with TRBD1. This CDR3 is built from 15 residues. Germline lookup yields CDR1 MDHEN and CDR2 SYDVKM. V shed 5 bases, J shed 5 bases, and the junction held 5 bases outside the gene matches.

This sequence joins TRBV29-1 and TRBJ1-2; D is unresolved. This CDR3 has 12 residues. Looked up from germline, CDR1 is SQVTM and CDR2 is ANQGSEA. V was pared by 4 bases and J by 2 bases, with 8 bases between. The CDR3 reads CSVADGNYGYTF. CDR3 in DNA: TGCAGCGTTGCGGACGGAAACTATGGCTACACCTTC.

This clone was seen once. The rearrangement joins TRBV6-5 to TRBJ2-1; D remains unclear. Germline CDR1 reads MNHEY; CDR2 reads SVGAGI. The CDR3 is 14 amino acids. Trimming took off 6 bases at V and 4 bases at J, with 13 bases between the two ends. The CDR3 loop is CASSPGRPYNEQFF. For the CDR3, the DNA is TGTGCCAGCAGCCCCGGACGACCTTACAATGAGCAGTTCTTC.

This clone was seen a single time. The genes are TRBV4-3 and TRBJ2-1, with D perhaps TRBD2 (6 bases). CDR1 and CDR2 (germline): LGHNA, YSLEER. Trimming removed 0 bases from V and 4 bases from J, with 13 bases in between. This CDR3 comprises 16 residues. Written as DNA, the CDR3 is TGCGCCAGCAGCCAAGATCGTACTAGCTGGTACAATGAGCAGTTCTTC. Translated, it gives CASSQDRTSWYNEQFF.

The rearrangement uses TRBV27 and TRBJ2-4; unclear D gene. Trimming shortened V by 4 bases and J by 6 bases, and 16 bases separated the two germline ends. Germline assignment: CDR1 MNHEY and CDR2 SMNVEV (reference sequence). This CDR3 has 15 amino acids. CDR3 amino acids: CASSSIRAGLNIQYF. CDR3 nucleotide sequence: TGTGCCAGCAGTTCTATTCGGGCAGGATTAAACATTCAGTACTTC.

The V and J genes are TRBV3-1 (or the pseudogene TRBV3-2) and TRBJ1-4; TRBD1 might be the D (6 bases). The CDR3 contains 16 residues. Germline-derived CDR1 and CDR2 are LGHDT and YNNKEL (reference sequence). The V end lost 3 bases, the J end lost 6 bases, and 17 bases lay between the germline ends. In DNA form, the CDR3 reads TGTGCCAGCAGCCAGCGAGGGGGGGTTCTTGATGAAAAACTGTTTTTT. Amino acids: CASSQRGGVLDEKLFF.

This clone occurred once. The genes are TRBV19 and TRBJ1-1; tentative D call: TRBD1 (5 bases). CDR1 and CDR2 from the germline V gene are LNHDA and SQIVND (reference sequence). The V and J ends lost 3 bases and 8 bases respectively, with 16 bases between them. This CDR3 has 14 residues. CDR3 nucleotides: TGTGCCAGTAGTATTGGTTCGGTGGGGCTCGAAGCTTTCTTT. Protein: CASSIGSVGLEAFF.

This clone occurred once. CDR3 residues: CATSAGDSNQPQHF. The CDR3 DNA sequence: TGTGCCACCAGTGCAGGGGATAGCAATCAGCCCCAGCATTTT. The chain employs TRBV24-1 and TRBJ1-5; a possible D gene is TRBD1 (6 bases). CDR1 is KGHDR and CDR2 is SFDVKD in the germline V gene. V was shortened by 5 bases and J by 0 bases, with 7 bases between the two germline ends. CDR3 length: 14 residues.

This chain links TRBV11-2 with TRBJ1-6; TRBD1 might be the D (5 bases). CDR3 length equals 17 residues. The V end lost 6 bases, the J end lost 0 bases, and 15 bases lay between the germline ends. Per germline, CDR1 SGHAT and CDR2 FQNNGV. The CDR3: CASSNHRSRSYNSPLHF. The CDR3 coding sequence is TGTGCCAGCAGTAATCACAGGAGTCGCTCCTATAATTCACCCCTCCACTTT. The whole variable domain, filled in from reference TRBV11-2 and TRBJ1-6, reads EAGVAQSPRYKIIEKRQSVAFWCNPISGHATLYWYQQILGQGPKLLIQFQNNGVVDDSQLPKDRFSAERLKGVDSTLKIQPAKLEDSAVYLCASSNHRSRSYNSPLHFGNGTRLTVT.